The 28 T cell receptor beta chains below were found in one sample sequenced in a study of T cell changes during pregnancy in multiple sclerosis. Using immunoSEQ multiplex PCR, the repertoire was profiled, and TCRdb retains in-frame clones only, with some absent. The data contain approximately 20,000 clones, under 90% of them singletons. The source was CD8+ T cells from peripheral blood mononuclear cells, collected before pregnancy. These receptor sequences come from a female donor with multiple sclerosis, enrolled in a pregnancy study.

A few counts support this clone. This sequence joins TRBV13 and TRBJ2-3; no firm D call. V was pared by 5 bases and J by 0 bases, with 12 bases between. The length of the CDR3 is 15 residues. CDR1 PRHDT and CDR2 FYEKMQ come from the germline V gene (reference sequence). The CDR3 coding sequence is TGTGCCAGCAGCCCCAAAAAGACTAGCACAGATACGCAGTATTTT. The encoded protein is CASSPKKTSTDTQYF.

The chain couples TRBV27 to TRBJ2-1; unclear D gene. The CDR3 runs 16 residues. Per the germline V gene, CDR1 is MNHEY and CDR2 is SMNVEV (reference sequence). V shed 6 bases and J shed 2 bases, with 17 bases lying between them. The CDR3 region has the DNA TGTGCCAGCAGCCTAGACTCCCCCCACACCTACAATGAGCAGTTCTTC. Protein sequence: CASSLDSPHTYNEQFF.

The chain joins TRBV10-3 to TRBJ2-2, with D hard to call. Germline values: CDR1 ENHRY, CDR2 SYGVKD. The germline V and J ends were trimmed by 7 bases and 2 bases, with 8 bases remaining between them. The CDR3 extends over 13 amino acids. CDR3 bases: TGTGCCATCACCCCGGGTAACACCGGGGAGCTGTTTTTT. Its protein product is CAITPGNTGELFF.

This clone was seen just once. The chain combines TRBV2 with TRBJ2-6; D gene unclear. CDR3 length: 14 amino acids. Germline assignment: CDR1 SNHLY and CDR2 FYNNEI. The V end was cut by 4 bases, the J end by 0 bases, with 4 bases between. The CDR3 DNA sequence: TGTGCCAGCAGTGGGAGCTCTGGGGCCAACGTCCTGACTTTC. It specifies CASSGSSGANVLTF.

V is TRBV19 and J is TRBJ2-7; TRBD1 aligns across 7 bases. The CDR3 has 15 residues. Germline lookup yields CDR1 LNHDA and CDR2 SQIVND (reference sequence). Trimming cost V 5 bases and J 3 bases; bases outside gene matches: 10. CDR3 nucleotides: TGTGCCAGTAGTTTGAGGGCAGGGGGTTTCTACGAGCAGTACTTC. Residues: CASSLRAGGFYEQYF. The variable domain in full, with the rest retrieved from reference TRBV19 and TRBJ2-7, is DGGITQSPKYLFRKEGQNVTLSCEQNLNHDAMYWYRQDPGQGLRLIYYSQIVNDFQKGDIAEGYSVSREKKESFPLTVTSAQKNPTAFYLCASSLRAGGFYEQYFGPGTRLTVT.

This clone was counted between two and nine times. This sequence joins TRBV29-1 and TRBJ1-1; D gene uncertain. The V and J ends lost 3 bases and 1 base respectively, with 6 bases between them. CDR1 is SQVTM, CDR2 ANQGSEA, per germline. The CDR3 loop spans 12 amino acids. The CDR3 region has the DNA TGCAGCGTTGAGGTGAGGAACACTGAAGCTTTCTTT. This gives the protein CSVEVRNTEAFF.

The chain combines TRBV28 with TRBJ2-7; TRBD2 aligns across 14 bases. Germline CDR1 and CDR2: MDHEN and SYDVKM. The CDR3 sequence is 18 residues long. J lost 0 bases, V lost 5 bases, and 9 bases had no gene match. The CDR3 region is CASSDPGLAGASSYEQYF. CDR3 nucleotide sequence: TGTGCCAGCAGTGATCCGGGACTAGCGGGAGCGAGCTCCTACGAGCAGTACTTC.

The chain links TRBV7-2 to TRBJ2-7, with 10 bases fitting TRBD1. CDR3 length: 14 residues. Losses at the gene ends were 5 bases for V and 4 bases for J; bases not matched to a gene: 5. Germline CDR1 reads SGHTA; CDR2 reads FQGNSA. This chain's CDR3 is CASSQDRGSYEQYF. In DNA, the CDR3 is TGTGCCAGCAGCCAGGACAGGGGGTCTTACGAGCAGTACTTC.

V and J are TRBV28 and TRBJ2-7; D is unresolved. V lost 6 bases to trimming and J lost 3 bases, with 9 bases between them. The V gene's germline CDR1 is MDHEN and CDR2 SYDVKM. There are 12 residues in the CDR3. The DNA for the CDR3 is TGTGCCAGCAGCCTCCCCCTCTACGAGCAGTACTTC. It translates to CASSLPLYEQYF.

The chain joins TRBV6-5 to TRBJ1-6, with TRBD1 matching 8 bases. Germline CDR1 MNHEY, CDR2 SVGAGI. J lost 10 bases, V lost 0 bases, and 5 bases had no gene match. The CDR3 spans 15 residues. CDR3 DNA: TGTGCCAGCAGTTACTCGCAGGGGGCCGGATCACCCCTCCACTTT. This codes for CASSYSQGAGSPLHF.

The chain uses TRBV28 and TRBJ1-5, with 7 bases identical to TRBD1. Germline V gene data show CDR1 as MDHEN and CDR2 as SYDVKM. The V and J ends lost 6 bases and 5 bases, in that order; junction bases with no gene match: 16. The CDR3 extends over 17 amino acids. CDR3 protein: CASRPGDLGTGDQPQHF. CDR3 sequence (DNA): TGTGCCAGCAGGCCTGGAGATCTGGGCACAGGGGATCAGCCCCAGCATTTT.

The V call is TRBV4-2, the J call TRBJ1-2; 7 nucleotides match TRBD1. V trimming: 4 bases; J trimming: 5 bases; junction bases outside the gene matches: 13. The CDR3 consists of 16 residues. Per the germline V gene, CDR1 is LGHNA and CDR2 is YNFKEQ. CDR3 region: CASSPPLTGIGYGYTF. The CDR3 nucleotides are TGTGCCAGCAGCCCTCCTTTGACAGGGATTGGGTATGGCTACACCTTC.

This rearrangement joins TRBV7-9 to TRBJ2-3, with 11 bases fitting TRBD2. CDR3 length: 17 residues. The J segment lost 3 bases and the V segment lost 0 bases, leaving 5 bases of the junction unmatched. Germline-derived CDR1 and CDR2 are SEHNR and FQNEAQ (reference sequence). The DNA of the CDR3 is TGTGCCAGCAGCTTAGCGATAGCGGGAGGGCCAACAGATACGCAGTATTTT. Translating gives CASSLAIAGGPTDTQYF. The variable domain in full, completed from reference TRBV7-9 and TRBJ2-3, reads DTGVSQNPRHKITKRGQNVTFRCDPISEHNRLYWYRQTLGQGPEFLTYFQNEAQLEKSRLLSDRFSAERPKGSFSTLEIQRTEQGDSAMYLCASSLAIAGGPTDTQYFGPGTRLTVL.

This sequence joins TRBV4-3 and TRBJ2-7; no definite D call. The CDR3 loop spans 15 amino acids. The germline CDR1 and CDR2 sequences are LGHNA and YSLEER. Trimming shortened V by 4 bases and J by 2 bases, and 15 bases separated the two germline ends. The CDR3 DNA follows: TGCGCCAGCAGCCTCGGTCTAAACTCGGCCTACGAGCAGTACTTC. Its translation: CASSLGLNSAYEQYF.

The rearrangement joins TRBV9 to TRBJ2-2, with 8 bases lining up with TRBD2. The CDR3 length is 16 residues. Germline loops: CDR1 SGDLS, CDR2 YYNGEE. With 4 bases clipped from V and 6 bases from J, the junction kept 11 bases outside the gene matches. The CDR3 sequence is CASSPLQRESAGELFF. The CDR3 DNA follows: TGTGCCAGCAGCCCGTTACAGCGGGAGAGTGCCGGGGAGCTGTTTTTT.

The rearrangement links TRBV4-3 to TRBJ2-7, with TRBD1 matching 9 bases. Germline V gene sequence: CDR1 LGHNA, CDR2 YSLEER. The CDR3 runs 16 residues. Trimming at V came to 0 bases and at J to 6 bases, leaving 9 bases not matched to a gene. The CDR3 spells CASSQDLGDRAAEQYF. In nucleotides, the CDR3 is TGCGCCAGCAGCCAAGATTTGGGGGACAGGGCGGCCGAGCAGTACTTC.

In this sample, this clone is medium-sized (0.01 to 0.1%). The V and J genes are TRBV6-4 and TRBJ2-3, with TRBD2 identical over 7 bases. J was trimmed by 3 bases and V by 3 bases; bases with no gene match: 0. The CDR3 is made up of 13 amino acids. Per germline, CDR1 MRHNA and CDR2 SNTAGT. CDR3 residues: CASSERETDTQYF. The CDR3 DNA is TGTGCCAGCAGTGAGCGGGAGACAGATACGCAGTATTTT.

This chain joins TRBV7-4 and TRBJ1-1; the D is unclear. The CDR3 is made up of 16 amino acids. CDR1 and CDR2 (germline): SGHVT, SQSDAQ. V shed 2 bases and J shed 0 bases, with 13 bases lying between them. For the CDR3, the DNA is TGTGCCAGCAGCTTAAAAGCCCGAAGAATGAACACTGAAGCTTTCTTT. Translating gives CASSLKARRMNTEAFF.

This chain uses TRBV28 with TRBJ1-1; TRBD1 matches 8 bases. Germline V gives CDR1 MDHEN, CDR2 SYDVKM. V dropped 4 bases and J dropped 4; count of bases not matched to a gene: 8. This CDR3 has 15 amino acids. The CDR3 coding sequence is TGTGCCAGCAGTTACCAGGGGGCCACGGGCACTGAAGCTTTCTTT. As protein: CASSYQGATGTEAFF.

The chain is built from TRBV30 and TRBJ2-5, with 14 bases that match TRBD2. Germline CDR1 GTSNPN, CDR2 SVGIG (reference sequence). The CDR3 runs 13 residues. With 3 bases clipped from V and 10 bases from J, the junction kept 4 bases outside the gene matches. CDR3 loop: CAWRGLAGVGQYF. Written as DNA, the CDR3 is TGTGCCTGGAGGGGACTAGCGGGAGTGGGCCAGTACTTC.

V is TRBV2 and J is TRBJ2-7, with D unresolved. The germline V gene encodes CDR1 SNHLY and CDR2 FYNNEI. The CDR3 has 13 amino acids. Deletions cut 4 bases from V and 0 bases from J, with 7 bases between. CDR3 amino acids: CASSAGVSYEQYF. CDR3 nucleotides: TGTGCCAGCAGTGCAGGTGTCTCCTACGAGCAGTACTTC.

On this clone itself: The junction departs from germline at one end; a sequencing error may be responsible. The rearrangement uses TRBV27 and TRBJ2-7; D not certain. Germline CDR1 is MNHEY and CDR2 is SMNVEV (reference sequence). The CDR3 length is 17 residues. The chain's CDR3 is CASSFTLRPVSSNEQYF. CDR3 coding DNA: TGTGCCAGCAGTTTTACTTTACGCCCCGTATCCTCCAACGAGCAGTACTTC.

The chain employs TRBV6-5 and TRBJ1-2, with unresolved D. Germline CDR1 MNHEY, CDR2 SVGAGI. CDR3 length: 15 amino acids. The V end was cut by 2 bases, the J end by 3 bases, with 13 bases between. CDR3 region: CASSYGSGWDYGYTF. The DNA of the CDR3 is TGTGCCAGCAGTTACGGGTCGGGGTGGGACTATGGCTACACCTTC.

The chain links TRBV4-1 to TRBJ2-1; perhaps TRBD1 as D (5 bases). The V gene lost 3 bases and the J gene lost 4 bases, with 13 bases spanning the gap. CDR1 is MGHRA, CDR2 YSYEKL, per germline. The CDR3 has 15 amino acids. The CDR3 region has the DNA TGCGCCAGCAGCCAGGGGCAGGACCGGTACAATGAGCAGTTCTTC. It encodes CASSQGQDRYNEQFF.

The chain joins TRBV4-3 to TRBJ2-7; D perhaps matches TRBD1 (5 bases). The CDR3 runs 13 residues. Per germline, CDR1 LGHNA and CDR2 YSLEER. V lost 0 bases to trimming and J lost 6 bases, with 9 bases between them. CDR3 sequence: CASSQDWQGEQYF. CDR3 nucleotides: TGCGCCAGCAGCCAAGATTGGCAGGGCGAGCAGTACTTC.

This clone came up once. The chain has TRBV19 and TRBJ2-1; a weak D match, TRBD2 (5 bases). V lost 1 base to trimming and J lost 0 bases, with 10 bases between them. The CDR3 totals 16 residues. The germline gives CDR1 LNHDA, CDR2 SQIVND (reference sequence). In nucleotides, the CDR3 is TGTGCCAGTAGTATAGGTGCGGGCCCCTCCTACAATGAGCAGTTCTTC. It is translated as CASSIGAGPSYNEQFF.

The CDR3, as DNA: TGTGCCAGCAGCTTCATCGACAGCTCCTACGAGCAGTACTTC. Its translation: CASSFIDSSYEQYF. The chain is built from TRBV5-4 and TRBJ2-7, with a weak D call TRBD1 (5 bases). This CDR3 is built from 14 residues. Germline V gene lookup returns CDR1 SGHNT and CDR2 YYREEE (reference sequence). V was trimmed by 2 bases and J by 0 bases, leaving 9 bases between them.

The rearrangement links TRBV7-6 to TRBJ2-1, with D perhaps matching TRBD2 (5 bases). The CDR3 is 14 amino acids. With 3 bases removed from V and 8 bases from J, the gap between germline ends came to 14 bases. Germline CDR1 reads SGHVS; CDR2 reads FNYEAQ. CDR3 sequence: CASSFVGESHEQFF. In nucleotides, the CDR3 is TGTGCCAGCAGCTTTGTGGGAGAATCGCATGAGCAGTTCTTC. Combining the CDR3 with reference TRBV7-6 and TRBJ2-1 gives the whole variable domain GAGVSQSPRYKVTKRGQDVALRCDPISGHVSLYWYRQALGQGPEFLTYFNYEAQQDKSGLPNDRFSAERPEGSISTLTIQRTEQRDSAMYRCASSFVGESHEQFFGPGTRLTVL.